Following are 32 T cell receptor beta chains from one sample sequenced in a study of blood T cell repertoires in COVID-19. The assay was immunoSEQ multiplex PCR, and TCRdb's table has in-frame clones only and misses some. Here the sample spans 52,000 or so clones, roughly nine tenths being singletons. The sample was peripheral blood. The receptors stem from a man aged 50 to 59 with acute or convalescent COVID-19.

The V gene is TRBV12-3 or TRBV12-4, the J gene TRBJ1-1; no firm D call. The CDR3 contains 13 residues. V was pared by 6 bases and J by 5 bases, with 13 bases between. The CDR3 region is CASSPSSRTEAFF. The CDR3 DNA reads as TGTGCCAGCAGCCCATCGAGCCGGACTGAAGCTTTCTTT.

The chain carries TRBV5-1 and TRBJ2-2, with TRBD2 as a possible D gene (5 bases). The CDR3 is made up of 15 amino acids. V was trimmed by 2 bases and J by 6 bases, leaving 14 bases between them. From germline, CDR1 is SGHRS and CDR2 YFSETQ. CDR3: CASSFSGSEAGELFF. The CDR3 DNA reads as TGCGCCAGCAGCTTCTCGGGTAGCGAGGCCGGGGAGCTGTTTTTT.

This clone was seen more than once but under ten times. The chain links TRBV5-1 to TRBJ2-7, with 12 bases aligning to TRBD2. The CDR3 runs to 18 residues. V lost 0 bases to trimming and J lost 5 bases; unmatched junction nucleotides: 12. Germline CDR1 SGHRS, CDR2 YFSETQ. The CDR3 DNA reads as TGCGCCAGCAGCTTGGCGACTAGCGGGAGAATTTTTTCCCACGAGCAGTACTTC. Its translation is CASSLATSGRIFSHEQYF. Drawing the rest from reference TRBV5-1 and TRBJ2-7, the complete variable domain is KAGVTQTPRYLIKTRGQQVTLSCSPISGHRSVSWYQQTPGQGLQFLFEYFSETQRNKGNFPGRFSGRQFSNSRSEMNVSTLELGDSALYLCASSLATSGRIFSHEQYFGPGTRLTVT.

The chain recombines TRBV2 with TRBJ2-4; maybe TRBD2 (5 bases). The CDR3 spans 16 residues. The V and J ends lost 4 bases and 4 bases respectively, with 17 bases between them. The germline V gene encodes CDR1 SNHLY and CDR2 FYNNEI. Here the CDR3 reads CASSARTVPSKNIQYF. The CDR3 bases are TGTGCCAGCAGTGCTAGGACTGTACCCTCAAAAAACATTCAGTACTTC. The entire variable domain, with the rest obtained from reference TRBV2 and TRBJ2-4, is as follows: EPEVTQTPSHQVTQMGQEVILRCVPISNHLYFYWYRQILGQKVEFLVSFYNNEISEKSEIFDDQFSVERPDGSNFTLKIRSTKLEDSAMYFCASSARTVPSKNIQYFGAGTRLSVL.

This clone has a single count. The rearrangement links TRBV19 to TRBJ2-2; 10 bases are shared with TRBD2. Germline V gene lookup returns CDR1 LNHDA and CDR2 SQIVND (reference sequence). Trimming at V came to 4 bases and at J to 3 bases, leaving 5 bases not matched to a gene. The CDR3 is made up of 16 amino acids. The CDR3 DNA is TGTGCCAGTAGTACCGTACTAGCGGGATACACCGGGGAGCTGTTTTTT. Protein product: CASSTVLAGYTGELFF.

The DNA of the CDR3 is TGTGCCACCAGTGATACGACAGGGTCGAACACCGGGGAGCTGTTTTTT. Translating it yields CATSDTTGSNTGELFF. V gene TRBV24-1 combines with J gene TRBJ2-2; 7 bases align to TRBD1. J was trimmed by 0 bases and V by 3 bases; bases with no gene match: 3. Germline loops: CDR1 KGHDR, CDR2 SFDVKD. The CDR3 is made up of 16 amino acids.

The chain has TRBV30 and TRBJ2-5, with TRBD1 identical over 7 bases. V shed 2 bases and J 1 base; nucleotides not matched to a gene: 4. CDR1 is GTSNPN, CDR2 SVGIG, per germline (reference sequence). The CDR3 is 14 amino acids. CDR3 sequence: CAWSPRQGQETQYF. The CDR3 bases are TGTGCCTGGAGTCCACGACAGGGCCAAGAGACCCAGTACTTC.

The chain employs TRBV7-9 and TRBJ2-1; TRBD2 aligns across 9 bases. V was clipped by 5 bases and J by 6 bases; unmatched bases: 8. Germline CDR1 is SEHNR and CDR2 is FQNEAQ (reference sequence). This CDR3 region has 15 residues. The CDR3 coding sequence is TGTGCCAGCAGCCGTCTTAGCGGGAGAATCAATGAGCAGTTCTTC. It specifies CASSRLSGRINEQFF.

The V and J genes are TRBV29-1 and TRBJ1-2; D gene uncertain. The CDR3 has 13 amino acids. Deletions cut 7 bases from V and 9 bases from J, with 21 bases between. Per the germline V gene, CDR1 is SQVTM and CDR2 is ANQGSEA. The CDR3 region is CSAPSGNTGSYTF. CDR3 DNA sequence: TGCAGCGCACCATCGGGGAATACGGGGAGCTACACCTTC.

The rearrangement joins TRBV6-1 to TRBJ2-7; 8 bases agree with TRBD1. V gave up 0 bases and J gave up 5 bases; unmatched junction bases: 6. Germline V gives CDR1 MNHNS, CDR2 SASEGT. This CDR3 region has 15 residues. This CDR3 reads CASSEATGEWHEQYF. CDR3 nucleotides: TGTGCCAGCAGTGAAGCGACAGGGGAATGGCACGAGCAGTACTTC.

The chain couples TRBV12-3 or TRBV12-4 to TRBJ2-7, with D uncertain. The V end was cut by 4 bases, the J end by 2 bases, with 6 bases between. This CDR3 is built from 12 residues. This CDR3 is CASSSLPYEQYF. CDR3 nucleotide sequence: TGTGCCAGCAGTTCACTCCCCTACGAGCAGTACTTC.

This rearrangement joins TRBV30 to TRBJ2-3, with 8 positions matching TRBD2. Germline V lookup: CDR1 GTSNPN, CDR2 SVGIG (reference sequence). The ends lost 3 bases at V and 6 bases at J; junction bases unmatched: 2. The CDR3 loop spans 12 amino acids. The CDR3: CAWRSGSDTQYF. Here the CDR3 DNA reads TGTGCCTGGAGAAGCGGGAGTGATACGCAGTATTTT.

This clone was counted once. CDR3: CASSLGHSGANVLTF. The CDR3 nucleotides are TGTGCCAGCAGCTTAGGGCATTCTGGGGCCAACGTCCTGACTTTC. This chain uses TRBV7-2 with TRBJ2-6; the D is unclear. Trimming removed 1 base at V and 1 base at J, with 5 bases between. Germline-derived CDR1 and CDR2 are SGHTA and FQGNSA. This CDR3 contains 15 residues.

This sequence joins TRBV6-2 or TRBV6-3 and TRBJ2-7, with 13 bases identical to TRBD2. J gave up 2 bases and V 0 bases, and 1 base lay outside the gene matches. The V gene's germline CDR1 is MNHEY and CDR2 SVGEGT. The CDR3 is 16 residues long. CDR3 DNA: TGTGCCAGCAGTTACTCACTAGCGGGAGGGCCCTACGAGCAGTACTTC. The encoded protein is CASSYSLAGGPYEQYF.

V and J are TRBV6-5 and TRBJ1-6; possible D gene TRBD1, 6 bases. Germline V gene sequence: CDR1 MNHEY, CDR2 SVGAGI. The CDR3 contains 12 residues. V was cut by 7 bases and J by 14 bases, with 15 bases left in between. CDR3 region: CASKGDPRTLHF. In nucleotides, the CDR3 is TGTGCCAGCAAGGGGGACCCGAGGACCCTCCACTTT.

CDR3 nucleotides: TGTGCCAGCAGCTTAGAGGGAGGGATCGGGGAGCTGTTTTTT. Protein sequence: CASSLEGGIGELFF. The chain uses TRBV11-3 and TRBJ2-2; TRBD2 matches at 7 bases. V gave up 0 bases and J gave up 7 bases; unmatched junction bases: 2. Germline V lookup: CDR1 SGHNT, CDR2 YENEEA. This CDR3 contains 14 residues.

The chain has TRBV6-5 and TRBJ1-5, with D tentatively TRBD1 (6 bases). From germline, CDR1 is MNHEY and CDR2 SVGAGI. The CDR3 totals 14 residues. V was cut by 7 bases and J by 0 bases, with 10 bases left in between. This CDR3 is CASKTGNSNQPQHF. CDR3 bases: TGTGCCAGCAAGACAGGAAATAGCAATCAGCCCCAGCATTTT.

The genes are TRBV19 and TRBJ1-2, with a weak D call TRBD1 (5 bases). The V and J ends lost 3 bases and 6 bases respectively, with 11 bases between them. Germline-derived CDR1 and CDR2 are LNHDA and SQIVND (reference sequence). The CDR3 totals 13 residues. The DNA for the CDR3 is TGTGCCAGTAGTATGGGGCAGTCGGATGGCTACACCTTC. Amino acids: CASSMGQSDGYTF.

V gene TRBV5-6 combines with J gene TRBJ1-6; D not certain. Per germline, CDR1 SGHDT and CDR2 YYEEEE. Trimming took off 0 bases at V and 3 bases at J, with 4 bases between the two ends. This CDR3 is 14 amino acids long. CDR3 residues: CASSLADYNSPLHF. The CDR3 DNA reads TGTGCCAGCAGCTTGGCAGACTATAATTCACCCCTCCACTTT.

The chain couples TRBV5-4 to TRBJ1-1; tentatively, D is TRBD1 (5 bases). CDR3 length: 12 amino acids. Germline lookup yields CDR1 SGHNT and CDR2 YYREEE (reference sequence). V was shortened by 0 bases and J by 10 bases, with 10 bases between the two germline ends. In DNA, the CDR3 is TGTGCCAGCAGCTTGGGGGGGGTTGTAGCTTTCTTT. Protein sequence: CASSLGGVVAFF.

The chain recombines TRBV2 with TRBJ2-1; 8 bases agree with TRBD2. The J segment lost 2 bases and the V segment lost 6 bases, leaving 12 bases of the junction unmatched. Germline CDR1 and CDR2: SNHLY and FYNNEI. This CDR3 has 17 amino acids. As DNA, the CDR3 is TGTGCCAGCAGCGCTTCGACAGGAGCGGGAGCCTACAATGAGCAGTTCTTC. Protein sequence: CASSASTGAGAYNEQFF.

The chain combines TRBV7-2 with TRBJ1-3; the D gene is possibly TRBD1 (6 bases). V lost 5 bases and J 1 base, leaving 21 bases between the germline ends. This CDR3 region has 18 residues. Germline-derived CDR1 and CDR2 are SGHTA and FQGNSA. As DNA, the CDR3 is TGTGCCAGCAGCCCGGGATTGACCCTCGACAGGTCTGGAAACACCATATATTTT. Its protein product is CASSPGLTLDRSGNTIYF.

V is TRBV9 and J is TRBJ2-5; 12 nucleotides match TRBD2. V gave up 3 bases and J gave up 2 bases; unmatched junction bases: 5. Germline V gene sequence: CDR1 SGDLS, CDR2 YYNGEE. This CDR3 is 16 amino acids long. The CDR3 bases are TGTGCCAGCAGCGCGGGACTAGCGGGCTTACAAGAGACCCAGTACTTC. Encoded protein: CASSAGLAGLQETQYF.

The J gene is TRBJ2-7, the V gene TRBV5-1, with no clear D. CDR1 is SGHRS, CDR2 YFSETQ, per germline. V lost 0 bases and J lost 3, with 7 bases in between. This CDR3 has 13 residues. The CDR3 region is CASSLAPGYEQYF. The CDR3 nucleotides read TGCGCCAGCAGCTTGGCCCCGGGCTACGAGCAGTACTTC.

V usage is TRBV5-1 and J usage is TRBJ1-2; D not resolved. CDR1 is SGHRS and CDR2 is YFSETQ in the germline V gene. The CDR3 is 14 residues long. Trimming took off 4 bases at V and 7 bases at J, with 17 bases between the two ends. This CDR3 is CASSAGGKYAGYTF. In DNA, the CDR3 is TGCGCCAGCAGCGCGGGAGGGAAATATGCTGGCTACACCTTC. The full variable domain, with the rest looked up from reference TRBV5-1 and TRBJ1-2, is KAGVTQTPRYLIKTRGQQVTLSCSPISGHRSVSWYQQTPGQGLQFLFEYFSETQRNKGNFPGRFSGRQFSNSRSEMNVSTLELGDSALYLCASSAGGKYAGYTFGSGTRLTVV.

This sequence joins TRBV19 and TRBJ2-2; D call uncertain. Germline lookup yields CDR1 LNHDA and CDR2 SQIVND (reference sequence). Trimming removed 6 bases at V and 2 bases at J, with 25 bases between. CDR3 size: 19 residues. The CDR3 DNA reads TGTGCCAGTAGGGCAATAGGTGCCGGAGTCCACTTTAACACCGGGGAGCTGTTTTTT. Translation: CASRAIGAGVHFNTGELFF.

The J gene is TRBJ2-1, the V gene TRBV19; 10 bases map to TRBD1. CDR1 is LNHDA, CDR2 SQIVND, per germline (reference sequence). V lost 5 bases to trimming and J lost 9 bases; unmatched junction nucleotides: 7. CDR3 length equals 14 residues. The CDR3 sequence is CASSDDRGRGEQFF. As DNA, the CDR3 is TGTGCCAGTAGTGACGACAGGGGGCGTGGTGAGCAGTTCTTC.

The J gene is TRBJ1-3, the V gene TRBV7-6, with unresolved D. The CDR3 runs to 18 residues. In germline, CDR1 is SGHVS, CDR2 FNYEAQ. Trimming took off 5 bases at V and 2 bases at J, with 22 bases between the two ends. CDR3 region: CASSPSPLGRSPGNTIYF. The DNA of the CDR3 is TGTGCCAGCAGCCCGTCCCCTTTGGGGAGGAGCCCTGGAAACACCATATATTTT.

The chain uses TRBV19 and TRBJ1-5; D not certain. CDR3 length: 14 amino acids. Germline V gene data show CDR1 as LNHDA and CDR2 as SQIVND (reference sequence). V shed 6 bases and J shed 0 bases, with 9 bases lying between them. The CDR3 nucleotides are TGTGCCAGTAGCCTTGGCACTAGCAATCAGCCCCAGCATTTT. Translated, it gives CASSLGTSNQPQHF.

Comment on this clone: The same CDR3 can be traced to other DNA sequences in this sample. The CDR3 loop reads CASSLELAGDTQYF. The CDR3 nucleotides read TGCGCCAGCAGCTTGGAATTAGCGGGGGATACGCAGTATTTT. This chain uses TRBV5-1 with TRBJ2-3; 8 bases align to TRBD2. V dropped 0 bases and J dropped 6; count of bases not matched to a gene: 3. Germline V gene lookup returns CDR1 SGHRS and CDR2 YFSETQ. The CDR3 has 14 amino acids.

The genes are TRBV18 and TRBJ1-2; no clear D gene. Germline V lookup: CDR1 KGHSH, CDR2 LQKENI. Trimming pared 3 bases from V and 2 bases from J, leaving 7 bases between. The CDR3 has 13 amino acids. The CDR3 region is CASSPAGNYGYTF. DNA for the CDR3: TGTGCCAGCTCACCGGCAGGAAACTATGGCTACACCTTC.

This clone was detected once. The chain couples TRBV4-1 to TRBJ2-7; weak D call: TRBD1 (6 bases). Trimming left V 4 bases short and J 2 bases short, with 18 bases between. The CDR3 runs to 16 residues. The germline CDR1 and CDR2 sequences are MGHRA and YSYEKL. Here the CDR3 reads CASSPWGQGSTYEQYF. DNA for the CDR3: TGCGCCAGCAGCCCTTGGGGGCAGGGCAGTACCTACGAGCAGTACTTC.